This T cell receptor (beta chain) was found in a study of shared clonotypes between healthy human individuals. Study summary: CD4 naive and CD4 memory each took three plates per donor, while CD8 naive took two and CD8 memory one.

Produced via immunoSEQ multiplex PCR; TCRdb's table is partial and in-frame only. The sample holds 2 million to 2.5 million clones, around 95% seen once. The CD4+ fraction was divided into a CD45RA+ naive subset and a CD45RA-negative memory subset. In germline, CDR1 is SGHAT, CDR2 FQNNGV. CDR3 length: 15 residues. The V segment lost 5 bases and the J segment 5 bases; nucleotides outside the gene matches: 10. Findings and caveats of the study: It was the non-shared clonotypes that had lower generation probabilities than clonotypes shared by all four donors. Rarefaction showed sorted-subset sequencing was incomplete despite large depth.

Comment on this clone: Its antigen is unidentified.

The clonotype originates from a man aged 18 to 30 in good health. This chain connects TRBV11-2 to TRBJ2-7; 9 bases are a match to TRBD2. The sample was naive CD4+ T cells sorted from blood. Subset given: CD45RA+ positively selected. CDR3 nucleotides: TGTGCCAGCAGCCAAGTCAGCGGGAGGAGCAACGAGCAGTACTTC. As protein: CASSQVSGRSNEQYF.